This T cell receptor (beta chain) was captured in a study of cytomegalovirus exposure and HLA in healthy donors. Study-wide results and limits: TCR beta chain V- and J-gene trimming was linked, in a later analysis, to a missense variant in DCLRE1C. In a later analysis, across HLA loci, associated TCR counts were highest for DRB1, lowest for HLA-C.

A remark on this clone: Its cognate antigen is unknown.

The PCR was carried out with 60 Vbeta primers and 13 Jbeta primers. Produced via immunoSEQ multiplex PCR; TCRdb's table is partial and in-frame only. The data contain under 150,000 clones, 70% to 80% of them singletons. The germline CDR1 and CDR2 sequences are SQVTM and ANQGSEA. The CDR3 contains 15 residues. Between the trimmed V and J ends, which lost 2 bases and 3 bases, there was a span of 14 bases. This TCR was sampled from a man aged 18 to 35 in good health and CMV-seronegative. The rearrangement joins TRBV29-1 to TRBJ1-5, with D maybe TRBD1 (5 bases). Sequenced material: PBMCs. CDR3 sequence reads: CSVEHVGGNNQPQHF. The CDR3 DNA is TGCAGCGTTGAACACGTCGGGGGGAACAATCAGCCCCAGCATTTT.